These T cell receptor beta chains were read from a single sample in a study of blood T cell repertoires in COVID-19. Clones were read by immunoSEQ multiplex PCR, and TCRdb kept only the in-frame ones, dropping some. The table records some 44,000 clones, approximately 90% of them present only once. The source material was peripheral blood. These receptors came from a human donor in a cohort sampled during active COVID-19. CDR3s include the opening cysteine and the closing phenylalanine or tryptophan. D genes are given only for firm matches. Clone sizes are given selectively: once, few, many, or a class where the clone is expanded.

d_gene	v_gene	abundance	j_gene	CDR3nt	CDR3aa
TRBD2	TRBV9	NA	TRBJ2-7	TGTGCCAGCAGCGTAAGCGGGAGTGGGTACGAGCAGTACTTC	CASSVSGSGYEQYF
TRBD1	TRBV5-5	NA	TRBJ1-1	TGTGCCAGCAGCTTTGCAGGGGGGAACCCTGAAGCTTTCTTT	CASSFAGGNPEAFF
NA	TRBV5-1	NA	TRBJ1-2	TGCGCCAGCAGCCACTCGGGGGAGAGTGGCTACACCTTC	CASSHSGESGYTF
TRBD2	TRBV30	NA	TRBJ2-1	TGTGCCTGGAGGCGGGGGTTAAGTGAGCAGTTCTTC	CAWRRGLSEQFF
TRBD2	TRBV28	once	TRBJ2-7	TGTGCCAGCGGCCTCTTCGGGGACTATTCCTACGAGCAGTACTTC	CASGLFGDYSYEQYF
NA	TRBV27	NA	TRBJ2-3	TGTGCCAGCAGTTTATCCGCCGCCCGGGTTACGCAGTATTTT	CASSLSAARVTQYF
TRBD2	TRBV2	NA	TRBJ2-1	TGTGCCAGCGAGAGCGGGGGCTCCTACAATGAGCAGTTCTTC	CASESGGSYNEQFF
TRBD1	TRBV24-1	NA	TRBJ2-1	TGTGCCACCCAGGGACAGGGTGAGCAGTTCTTC	CATQGQGEQFF
NA	TRBV28	NA	TRBJ1-5	TGTGCCAGCACCCTGAGTCGGGGATTCAATCAGCCCCAGCATTTT	CASTLSRGFNQPQHF
NA	TRBV4-3	NA	TRBJ2-1	TGCGCCAGCAGCCAAGATAAAACTAGCTACAATGAGCAGTTCTTC	CASSQDKTSYNEQFF
NA	TRBV5-4	NA	TRBJ2-6	TGTGCCAGCAGCTTTCCAGGGTCTGGGGCCAACGTCCTGACTTTC	CASSFPGSGANVLTF
NA	TRBV29-1	NA	TRBJ1-2	TGCAGCGCCGGTGTAGACATATATTATGGCTACACCTTC	CSAGVDIYYGYTF
TRBD1	TRBV5-1	NA	TRBJ1-2	TGCGCCAGCAGCAACAGGGGGGACTATGGCTACACCTTC	CASSNRGDYGYTF
TRBD1	TRBV5-5	NA	TRBJ2-7	TGTGCCAGCAGCTGGGGTTACCCGGGACAGAGCTCCTACGAGCAGTACTTC	CASSWGYPGQSSYEQYF
TRBD2	TRBV4-1	NA	TRBJ2-5	TGCGCCAGCAGACCCACTAGCGGGAGGGTTGAGACCCAGTACTTC	CASRPTSGRVETQYF
NA	TRBV9	NA	TRBJ1-3	TGTGCCAGCAGCGTTGACAGCCACTCTGGAAACACCATATATTTT	CASSVDSHSGNTIYF
TRBD2	TRBV10-3	NA	TRBJ2-1	TGTGCCATCAGCCCGGGACTAGCGGGATTTGTGTCGTACAATGAGCAGTTCTTC	CAISPGLAGFVSYNEQFF
NA	TRBV7-6	NA	TRBJ1-6	TGTGCCAGCAGCCCTGGGAGATATAATTCACCCCTCCACTTT	CASSPGRYNSPLHF
NA	TRBV4-1	once	TRBJ2-7	TGCGCCAGCAGCCAAGGCCCCAGATCCTACGAGCAGTACTTC	CASSQGPRSYEQYF
TRBD1	TRBV7-2	NA	TRBJ2-5	TGTGCCAGCAGCTTAGCGAGGACAGGGGGAGAGACCCAGTACTTC	CASSLARTGGETQYF
NA	TRBV19	NA	TRBJ2-1	TGTGCCAGCTTGGACAGATTCGGGGATGAGCAGTTCTTC	CASLDRFGDEQFF
NA	TRBV9	NA	TRBJ1-2	TGTGCCAGCAGCGTAGGCAGCGCTAACTATGGCTACACCTTC	CASSVGSANYGYTF
NA	TRBV30	NA	TRBJ1-1	TGTGCCTGGAGTACTACAGGGAACTACATGAACACTGAAGCTTTCTTT	CAWSTTGNYMNTEAFF
TRBD1	TRBV6-2/TRBV6-3	NA	TRBJ2-1	TGTGCCAGCAGCCAAGGGGGCGTTTCCAATGAGCAGTTCTTC	CASSQGGVSNEQFF